A single sample is the source of the 20 T cell receptor beta chains below, sequenced in a study of T-cell reconstitution after alpha-beta-depleted transplantation in children. A TCRbeta library incorporating unique molecular identifiers was prepared. TCRdb reprocessed the PCR reads with MiXCR, giving one entry per CDR3 protein. Of about 110,000 distinct CDR3 sequences listed, under 13% are singletons. The material sequenced was PBMCs from the stem cell graft donor, taken from the stem cell graft. The origin of the receptors is a human donor who donated a stem cell graft to a child with acute lymphoblastic leukemia.

This clonotype was detected many times. The V and J genes are TRBV6-1 and TRBJ2-2, with a tentative D call TRBD2 (5 bases). Between the trimmed V and J ends, which lost 8 bases and 0 bases, there was a span of 7 bases. Germline V CDR1 and CDR2: MNHNS, SASEGT. This CDR3 comprises 13 residues. The CDR3 DNA reads TGTGCCAGCGGTAGCGCGAACACCGGGGAGCTGTTTTTT. Its protein product is CASGSANTGELFF.

This clonotype was seen more than once but under ten times. V is TRBV7-8 and J is TRBJ2-3; D is perhaps TRBD2 (5 bases). Germline-derived CDR1 and CDR2 are SGHVS and FQNEAQ. V gave up 1 base and J gave up 4 bases, with 18 bases separating them. This CDR3 contains 17 residues. The CDR3 coding sequence is TGTGCCAGCAGCTTAGAATGGGCTAGCCTAGACCCAGATACGCAGTATTTT. It yields the protein CASSLEWASLDPDTQYF.

This clonotype was observed at least ten times. The genes are TRBV5-1 and TRBJ2-3; D is possibly TRBD2 (5 bases). CDR1 is SGHRS, CDR2 YFSETQ, per germline. The CDR3 totals 14 residues. The V end was cut by 3 bases, the J end by 5 bases, with 13 bases between. Here the CDR3 reads CASSYGQSGDTQYF. CDR3 sequence (DNA): TGCGCCAGCAGCTACGGCCAGAGCGGAGATACGCAGTATTTT.

The table lists this clonotype with many counts. The CDR3 region has the DNA TGTGCCAGCAGCTCGGGACTAGCGGGGAGGATTCAGTACTTC. Protein: CASSSGLAGRIQYF. The chain combines TRBV5-6 with TRBJ2-4; the match to TRBD2 covers 13 bases. The CDR3 spans 14 residues. After removal of 3 bases from V and 10 bases from J, the junction contained 4 bases not matched to a gene. Looked up from germline, CDR1 is SGHDT and CDR2 is YYEEEE.

V gene TRBV5-1 combines with J gene TRBJ2-3; possible D gene TRBD2, 6 bases. Trimming shortened V by 5 bases and J by 6 bases, and 16 bases separated the two germline ends. The CDR3 sequence is 14 residues long. CDR1 and CDR2 from the germline V gene are SGHRS and YFSETQ. As DNA, the CDR3 is TGCGCCAGCAGGACGGGAGCTGGAGTGGATACGCAGTATTTT. Its protein is CASRTGAGVDTQYF. Complete variable domain (other parts from reference TRBV5-1 and TRBJ2-3): KAGVTQTPRYLIKTRGQQVTLSCSPISGHRSVSWYQQTPGQGLQFLFEYFSETQRNKGNFPGRFSGRQFSNSRSEMNVSTLELGDSALYLCASRTGAGVDTQYFGPGTRLTVL.

This clonotype was detected many times. The V call is TRBV11-2, the J call TRBJ1-2; 10 bases line up with TRBD1. The CDR3 length is 14 residues. With 8 bases clipped from V and 2 bases from J, the junction kept 5 bases outside the gene matches. The V gene's germline CDR1 is SGHAT and CDR2 FQNNGV. The CDR3 DNA reads TGTGCCAGCTCCTGGACAGGGGGGAACTATGGCTACACCTTC. Translated: CASSWTGGNYGYTF.

This clonotype was recorded at least ten times. V usage is TRBV27 and J usage is TRBJ2-6; the D gene is possibly TRBD2 (5 bases). Germline assignment: CDR1 MNHEY and CDR2 SMNVEV (reference sequence). Between the trimmed V and J ends, which lost 5 bases and 7 bases, there was a span of 9 bases. The CDR3 loop spans 13 amino acids. The CDR3 DNA is TGTGCCAGCAGTCCCGCGGGTGCCAACGTCCTGACTTTC. Amino acid sequence: CASSPAGANVLTF.

In its sample, this clonotype was seen many times. This rearrangement joins TRBV6-5 to TRBJ2-3, with 8 bases identical to TRBD2. The CDR3 has 17 residues. With V trimmed by 6 bases and J by 1 base, 12 bases remained unmatched. The germline gives CDR1 MNHEY, CDR2 SVGAGI. In DNA, the CDR3 is TGTGCCAGCAGGCCTGCCGTAAGCGGGAGTGGCACAGATACGCAGTATTTT. The encoded protein is CASRPAVSGSGTDTQYF.

This clonotype was observed many times. The rearrangement joins TRBV5-1 to TRBJ1-1; a possible D gene is TRBD1 (6 bases). V lost 6 bases and J 0 bases, leaving 9 bases between the germline ends. This CDR3 spans 13 amino acids. Per the germline V gene, CDR1 is SGHRS and CDR2 is YFSETQ. CDR3 in DNA: TGCGCCAGCAAGGACAGCGTGAACACTGAAGCTTTCTTT. Translation gives CASKDSVNTEAFF.

The sample holds many counts of this clonotype. The chain has TRBV29-1 and TRBJ1-4; D perhaps matches TRBD1 (5 bases). CDR1 is SQVTM and CDR2 is ANQGSEA in the germline V gene. Trimming removed 6 bases at V and 12 bases at J, with 17 bases between. The CDR3 loop spans 12 amino acids. CDR3 in amino acids: CSVRAQGAELFF. The CDR3 DNA follows: TGCAGCGTCCGGGCCCAGGGAGCAGAACTGTTTTTT.

This clonotype was recorded at least ten times. The chain is built from TRBV6-5 and TRBJ2-2; TRBD2 matches 11 bases. Germline-derived CDR1 and CDR2 are MNHEY and SVGAGI. This CDR3 spans 22 amino acids. V was pared by 7 bases and J by 1 base, with 23 bases of the junction left unmatched. The chain's CDR3 is CASTQTVGHPKTSGKNTGELFF. Written as DNA, the CDR3 is TGTGCCAGCACCCAAACCGTCGGACACCCAAAGACTAGCGGGAAGAACACCGGGGAGCTGTTTTTT.

This clonotype was found many times. V usage is TRBV20-1 and J usage is TRBJ2-7; 13 nucleotides align to TRBD2. CDR1 and CDR2 from the germline V gene are DFQATT and SNEGSKA (reference sequence). Trimming at V came to 3 bases and at J to 4 bases, leaving 3 bases not matched to a gene. The CDR3 contains 14 residues. The CDR3 protein is CSASTSGRVYEQYF. The CDR3 bases are TGCAGTGCTAGCACTAGCGGGAGGGTTTACGAGCAGTACTTC.

This clonotype was counted many times. The genes are TRBV7-9 and TRBJ1-1, with unresolved D. The CDR3 is 15 residues long. The V and J ends lost 2 bases and 1 base respectively, with 11 bases between them. In germline, CDR1 is SEHNR, CDR2 FQNEAQ (reference sequence). The CDR3 DNA is TGTGCCAGCAGCTTAAGGATGGAGACGAACACTGAAGCTTTCTTT. Translation: CASSLRMETNTEAFF.

This clonotype came up many times. The gene calls are TRBV18 and TRBJ1-2; TRBD1 matches at 7 bases. V was pared by 5 bases and J by 4 bases, with 4 bases of the junction left unmatched. The CDR3 covers 13 residues. In germline, CDR1 is KGHSH, CDR2 LQKENI. The CDR3 coding sequence is TGTGCCAGCTCATCCGACAGGGCCTATGGCTACACCTTC. It encodes CASSSDRAYGYTF.

This clonotype showed up many times. The chain has TRBV4-3 and TRBJ2-5; TRBD2 agrees at 10 bases. The germline CDR1 and CDR2 sequences are LGHNA and YSLEER. The CDR3 is 15 amino acids. V was pared by 4 bases and J by 9 bases, with 11 bases of the junction left unmatched. CDR3 nucleotides: TGCGCCAGCAGCCTAAGCGGGGGGGCTCAAGGGGCCCAGTACTTC. Amino acid sequence: CASSLSGGAQGAQYF.

This clonotype was detected many times. This chain uses TRBV7-2 with TRBJ2-7, with D uncertain. The germline V and J ends were trimmed by 2 bases and 2 bases, with 13 bases remaining between them. The CDR3 sequence is 15 residues long. The V gene's germline CDR1 is SGHTA and CDR2 FQGNSA. The CDR3 region has the DNA TGTGCCAGCAGCTTAAGGTCGGGCGGAACCTACGAGCAGTACTTC. This encodes CASSLRSGGTYEQYF.

This clonotype was detected many times. The genes are TRBV6-5 and TRBJ1-2; possibly TRBD1 for D (5 bases). There are 18 residues in the CDR3. V lost 0 bases, J lost 0 bases, and 17 bases lay in between. Germline values: CDR1 MNHEY, CDR2 SVGAGI. CDR3 loop: CASSYSNVGAGPNYGYTF. DNA of the CDR3: TGTGCCAGCAGTTACTCGAACGTAGGGGCAGGTCCTAACTATGGCTACACCTTC.

This clonotype was counted many times. This chain joins TRBV5-1 and TRBJ2-7, with 9 bases aligning to TRBD2. This CDR3 has 14 amino acids. Germline loops: CDR1 SGHRS, CDR2 YFSETQ. Trimming took 4 bases from V and 0 from J; bases not matched to a gene: 2. The CDR3 spells CASSVSGSSYEQYF. CDR3 DNA: TGCGCCAGCAGCGTTAGCGGGAGCTCCTACGAGCAGTACTTC.

The chain combines TRBV7-3 with TRBJ2-1; 11 bases match TRBD2. CDR1 is SGHTA and CDR2 is FQGTGA in the germline V gene. CDR3 length: 19 residues. The trim removed 5 bases at V and 1 base at J, leaving 13 bases unmatched. Written as DNA, the CDR3 is TGTGCCAGCAGCAGAGGCGCCGGGACTAGCGGAACTTCCTACAATGAGCAGTTCTTC. Translation gives CASSRGAGTSGTSYNEQFF.

The table lists this clonotype with many counts. The CDR3 is CASSLSLGGRSQPQHF. DNA for the CDR3: TGTGCCAGCAGTTTATCGCTGGGGGGTAGAAGTCAGCCCCAGCATTTT. The chain carries TRBV27 and TRBJ1-5; perhaps TRBD1 as D (5 bases). This CDR3 comprises 16 residues. CDR1 is MNHEY, CDR2 SMNVEV, per germline (reference sequence). The V end lost 0 bases, the J end lost 6 bases, and 15 bases lay between the germline ends.